Listed below are T cell receptor beta chains from one sample, sequenced in a study of blood T cell repertoires in COVID-19. The repertoire was sequenced with immunoSEQ multiplex PCR; TCRdb's copy has only in-frame clones and lacks some. The table lists about 73,000 clones, 84% of them singletons. Specimen: peripheral blood. These receptors all come from a human donor in a cohort sampled during active COVID-19. Each CDR3 is given with its conserved first and last residue. D genes are given only for firm matches. Rows may omit the clone size; those that give it use once, few, many or a size class.

v_call: TRBV5-1; cdr3_length: 19; j_call: TRBJ2-1; clone_size: once; d_call: TRBD2; cdr3_nt: TGCGCCAGCAGCCCACTAGCGGGGGGGCCTCTGGGTTCCTACAATGAGCAGTTCTTC; cdr3_aa: CASSPLAGGPLGSYNEQFF
v_call: TRBV5-5; cdr3_length: 18; j_call: TRBJ2-6; clone_size: .; d_call: .; cdr3_nt: TGTGCCAGCAGCGCAGGCCAGGGGGGTTACTATGGGGCCAACGTCCTGACTTTC; cdr3_aa: CASSAGQGGYYGANVLTF
v_call: TRBV2; cdr3_length: 12; j_call: TRBJ2-7; clone_size: .; d_call: .; cdr3_nt: TGTGCTATCTCCACGGGTGGGTACGAGCAGTACTTC; cdr3_aa: CAISTGGYEQYF
v_call: TRBV7-3; cdr3_length: 14; j_call: TRBJ2-1; clone_size: few; d_call: TRBD2; cdr3_nt: TGTGCCAGCAGCGCTAGCGGGGGCTACAATGAGCAGTTCTTC; cdr3_aa: CASSASGGYNEQFF
v_call: TRBV25-1; cdr3_length: 16; j_call: TRBJ1-4; clone_size: .; d_call: TRBD1; cdr3_nt: TGTGCCAGCAGTGAATTATATGAGACAGGGAGTGAAAAACTGTTTTTT; cdr3_aa: CASSELYETGSEKLFF
v_call: TRBV6-1; cdr3_length: 15; j_call: TRBJ1-4; clone_size: .; d_call: .; cdr3_nt: TGTGCCAGCAGTGACGGACAGAGCCTTAATGAAAAACTGTTTTTT; cdr3_aa: CASSDGQSLNEKLFF
v_call: TRBV7-9; cdr3_length: 14; j_call: TRBJ2-1; clone_size: once; d_call: .; cdr3_nt: TGTGCCAGCAGCAGTATGTGGGGGCCCAATGAGCAGTTCTTC; cdr3_aa: CASSSMWGPNEQFF
v_call: TRBV5-1; cdr3_length: 15; j_call: TRBJ2-3; clone_size: .; d_call: TRBD1; cdr3_nt: TGCGCCAGCAGCGCTAAGGGACAGGGTGTAGATACGCAGTATTTT; cdr3_aa: CASSAKGQGVDTQYF
v_call: TRBV28; cdr3_length: 15; j_call: TRBJ1-4; clone_size: .; d_call: TRBD1; cdr3_nt: TGTGCCAGCAGATCCCCCGGGACAGCGGTTGAAAAACTGTTTTTT; cdr3_aa: CASRSPGTAVEKLFF
v_call: TRBV28; cdr3_length: 16; j_call: TRBJ1-4; clone_size: .; d_call: TRBD1; cdr3_nt: TGTGCCAGCAGTTTAGCAGGGGGCTCGTCTAATGAAAAACTGTTTTTT; cdr3_aa: CASSLAGGSSNEKLFF
v_call: TRBV15; cdr3_length: 15; j_call: TRBJ1-5; clone_size: once; d_call: .; cdr3_nt: TGTGCCACCAGCGCCCGAAGTACCACTTATCAGCCCCAGCATTTT; cdr3_aa: CATSARSTTYQPQHF
v_call: TRBV7-9; cdr3_length: 15; j_call: TRBJ2-1; clone_size: .; d_call: TRBD2; cdr3_nt: TGTGCCAGCAGCTTAAGCGGGGGGCATTACAATGAGCAGTTCTTC; cdr3_aa: CASSLSGGHYNEQFF
v_call: TRBV18; cdr3_length: 16; j_call: TRBJ2-2; clone_size: .; d_call: .; cdr3_nt: TGTGCCAGCTCGCCGCCCGGGACTTCGAACACCGGGGAGCTGTTTTTT; cdr3_aa: CASSPPGTSNTGELFF
v_call: TRBV20-1; cdr3_length: 11; j_call: TRBJ2-3; clone_size: .; d_call: .; cdr3_nt: TGCAGTGCTAGAGACGCAGATACGCAGTATTTT; cdr3_aa: CSARDADTQYF
v_call: TRBV7-9; cdr3_length: 13; j_call: TRBJ2-1; clone_size: .; d_call: .; cdr3_nt: TGTGCCAGCAGCTTACAGGGTCCCCATGAGCAGTTCTTC; cdr3_aa: CASSLQGPHEQFF
v_call: TRBV9; cdr3_length: 13; j_call: TRBJ1-1; clone_size: .; d_call: TRBD1; cdr3_nt: TGTGCCAGCAGCCCTACAGGGGTTACTGAAGCTTTCTTT; cdr3_aa: CASSPTGVTEAFF
v_call: TRBV2; cdr3_length: 17; j_call: TRBJ2-3; clone_size: once; d_call: .; cdr3_nt: TGTGCCAGCAGTGAAGCGCTTCGGGGGAGTAGCACAGATACGCAGTATTTT; cdr3_aa: CASSEALRGSSTDTQYF
v_call: TRBV29-1; cdr3_length: 15; j_call: TRBJ2-3; clone_size: .; d_call: TRBD2; cdr3_nt: TGCAGCGTTGAAGATCGGGGGGGGCCCGCAGATACGCAGTATTTT; cdr3_aa: CSVEDRGGPADTQYF
v_call: TRBV5-1; cdr3_length: 14; j_call: TRBJ2-3; clone_size: .; d_call: .; cdr3_nt: TGCGCCAGCAGCCACAGGGCCGGCACAGATACGCAGTATTTT; cdr3_aa: CASSHRAGTDTQYF
v_call: TRBV27; cdr3_length: 14; j_call: TRBJ2-4; clone_size: .; d_call: .; cdr3_nt: TGTGCCACCAGATACGGGGGTGCGAAAAACATTCAGTACTTC; cdr3_aa: CATRYGGAKNIQYF
v_call: TRBV7-6; cdr3_length: 16; j_call: TRBJ2-1; clone_size: .; d_call: .; cdr3_nt: TGTGCCAGCAGCTTAGTTGGAGGGGCCCTCGGGGATGAGCAGTTCTTC; cdr3_aa: CASSLVGGALGDEQFF
v_call: TRBV4-3; cdr3_length: 13; j_call: TRBJ2-3; clone_size: .; d_call: .; cdr3_nt: TGCGCCAGCAGCCGCCAAAGAGGAGATACGCAGTATTTT; cdr3_aa: CASSRQRGDTQYF
v_call: TRBV7-9; cdr3_length: 16; j_call: TRBJ1-3; clone_size: .; d_call: TRBD1; cdr3_nt: TGTGCCAGCAGCCCCCCGACAGGGACTTCTGGAAACACCATATATTTT; cdr3_aa: CASSPPTGTSGNTIYF
v_call: TRBV4-1; cdr3_length: 15; j_call: TRBJ2-2; clone_size: .; d_call: TRBD2; cdr3_nt: TGCGCCAGCCGACCTAGCGGGGGGGCACCCGGGGAGCTGTTTTTT; cdr3_aa: CASRPSGGAPGELFF
v_call: TRBV5-1; cdr3_length: 14; j_call: TRBJ2-7; clone_size: .; d_call: .; cdr3_nt: TGCGCCAGCAGCTCTGAGGGACTCTTCTACGAGCAGTACTTC; cdr3_aa: CASSSEGLFYEQYF
v_call: TRBV7-8; cdr3_length: 17; j_call: TRBJ1-6; clone_size: .; d_call: TRBD1; cdr3_nt: TGTGCCAGCAGCGCGAAGAGGGACAGGGATCATAATTCACCCCTCCACTTT; cdr3_aa: CASSAKRDRDHNSPLHF
v_call: TRBV10-3; cdr3_length: 15; j_call: TRBJ1-1; clone_size: .; d_call: .; cdr3_nt: TGTGCCATCAGTGAGAACCTACAGGTTGGCACTGAAGCTTTCTTT; cdr3_aa: CAISENLQVGTEAFF
v_call: TRBV5-1; cdr3_length: 15; j_call: TRBJ1-1; clone_size: .; d_call: TRBD1; cdr3_nt: TGCGCCAGCAGCTCCTCGGGACAGGAGGTGACTGAAGCTTTCTTT; cdr3_aa: CASSSSGQEVTEAFF
v_call: TRBV18; cdr3_length: 13; j_call: TRBJ1-1; clone_size: .; d_call: .; cdr3_nt: TGTGCCAGCTCACCCCGGGGGAACACTGAAGCTTTCTTT; cdr3_aa: CASSPRGNTEAFF
v_call: TRBV27; cdr3_length: 13; j_call: TRBJ1-2; clone_size: .; d_call: .; cdr3_nt: TGTGCCAGCAGTTCCCCGCCAGGGCTCGGCTACACCTTC; cdr3_aa: CASSSPPGLGYTF
v_call: TRBV9; cdr3_length: 17; j_call: TRBJ1-6; clone_size: few; d_call: TRBD1; cdr3_nt: TGTGCCAGCAGCGTCAAGGATTTGACAGGGGAGAATTCACCCCTCCACTTT; cdr3_aa: CASSVKDLTGENSPLHF
v_call: TRBV4-1; cdr3_length: 14; j_call: TRBJ1-2; clone_size: .; d_call: .; cdr3_nt: TGCGCCAGCAGCCACCGCACAGGGAACTATGGCTACACCTTC; cdr3_aa: CASSHRTGNYGYTF
v_call: TRBV4-2; cdr3_length: 15; j_call: TRBJ1-6; clone_size: .; d_call: TRBD1; cdr3_nt: TGTGCCAGCAGCCAAGAAACAGGGGATAATTCACCCCTCCACTTT; cdr3_aa: CASSQETGDNSPLHF
v_call: TRBV7-9; cdr3_length: 16; j_call: TRBJ2-1; clone_size: once; d_call: TRBD2; cdr3_nt: TGTGCCAGCATCTTCGGGGGGGTGTTACATAACAATGAGCAGTTCTTC; cdr3_aa: CASIFGGVLHNNEQFF
v_call: TRBV24-1; cdr3_length: 13; j_call: TRBJ2-5; clone_size: .; d_call: .; cdr3_nt: TGTGCCACCAGTGCGGCAGACAAAGAGACCCAGTACTTC; cdr3_aa: CATSAADKETQYF
v_call: TRBV7-6; cdr3_length: 15; j_call: TRBJ2-7; clone_size: .; d_call: TRBD1; cdr3_nt: TGTGCCAGCAGCCCAGCGACAGGGATCGTCGACGAGCAGTACTTC; cdr3_aa: CASSPATGIVDEQYF
v_call: TRBV25-1; cdr3_length: 14; j_call: TRBJ1-2; clone_size: .; d_call: .; cdr3_nt: TGTGCCAGCAGTGCCACACAGGGCGTCTATGGCTACACCTTC; cdr3_aa: CASSATQGVYGYTF
v_call: TRBV6-4; cdr3_length: 15; j_call: TRBJ2-4; clone_size: .; d_call: .; cdr3_nt: TGTGCCAGCAGTGACTCTCGGGGGACCAAAAACATTCAGTACTTC; cdr3_aa: CASSDSRGTKNIQYF
v_call: TRBV5-6; cdr3_length: 13; j_call: TRBJ2-3; clone_size: .; d_call: .; cdr3_nt: TGTGCCAGCAGCTTGGGGACTCCAGATACGCAGTATTTT; cdr3_aa: CASSLGTPDTQYF
v_call: TRBV7-8; cdr3_length: 15; j_call: TRBJ2-3; clone_size: .; d_call: .; cdr3_nt: TGTGCCAGCAGCTTCGCGGTTCAAGGTACAGATACGCAGTATTTT; cdr3_aa: CASSFAVQGTDTQYF
v_call: TRBV9; cdr3_length: 14; j_call: TRBJ2-1; clone_size: .; d_call: TRBD1; cdr3_nt: TGTGCCAGCAGCCCGGGACAGGGGGTGGGTGAGCAGTTCTTC; cdr3_aa: CASSPGQGVGEQFF
v_call: TRBV5-8; cdr3_length: 10; j_call: TRBJ2-7; clone_size: .; d_call: .; cdr3_nt: TGTGCCAGCGGGGGGTACGAGCAGTACTTC; cdr3_aa: CASGGYEQYF
v_call: TRBV15; cdr3_length: 17; j_call: TRBJ1-5; clone_size: once; d_call: .; cdr3_nt: TGTGCCACCAGCCAAGGGGCAGGGGCTTATAGCAATCAGCCCCAGCATTTT; cdr3_aa: CATSQGAGAYSNQPQHF
v_call: TRBV7-2; cdr3_length: 14; j_call: TRBJ2-5; clone_size: .; d_call: TRBD1; cdr3_nt: TGTGCCAGCAGCTTTCAGGGGGCTAAAGAGACCCAGTACTTC; cdr3_aa: CASSFQGAKETQYF
v_call: TRBV19; cdr3_length: 14; j_call: TRBJ1-1; clone_size: .; d_call: .; cdr3_nt: TGTGCCAGTAGTATTGGACTGTGGAACACTGAAGCTTTCTTT; cdr3_aa: CASSIGLWNTEAFF
v_call: TRBV5-6; cdr3_length: 11; j_call: TRBJ1-1; clone_size: .; d_call: .; cdr3_nt: TGTGCCAGCAGCTGGGACACAGAAGCTTTCTTT; cdr3_aa: CASSWDTEAFF